This T cell receptor (beta chain) was found in a study of metastatic and nonmetastatic thyroid tumors. Germline assignment: CDR1 LNHNV and CDR2 YYDKDF (reference sequence). The CDR3 covers 16 residues. Germline trimming cut 5 bases from V and 7 bases from J; bases unmatched to any gene: 11. TCRdb re-clonotyped the PCR reads via MiXCR. The sample contains some 20,000 clones, about a third of which appear only once. There were no patients who had received any treatment before thyroid surgery. Sequences were obtained from tumor tissue. The V call is TRBV15, the J call TRBJ2-2; 9 nucleotides line up with TRBD1. This TCR was recovered from a female donor with papillary thyroid cancer or a benign thyroid nodule (not recorded which). Some clones in this sample may be carry-over from other donors' samples. The CDR3 is CATSPQGAAGFGELFF. The CDR3 DNA sequence: TGTGCCACCAGCCCACAGGGGGCGGCGGGCTTCGGGGAGCTGTTTTTT.